This TCR beta chain originates from a study of blood T cell repertoires in COVID-19. TCRdb's copy holds only in-frame clones and misses some; the assay was immunoSEQ multiplex PCR. The data show 110,000 to 150,000 clones, about 87% seen once. The CDR3 has 11 amino acids. The germline gives CDR1 SGHDT, CDR2 YYEEEE. This clone was observed a single time. One end of the junction varies from germline; a read error may be responsible. Sequencing was carried out using peripheral blood. This receptor was obtained from a woman in her 40s with acute or convalescent COVID-19. This chain connects TRBV5-6 to TRBJ1-4; D is unresolved. CDR3 sequence (DNA): TGTGCCAGCAGCTTATCAGGCGAAATGGCTTTT. Protein product: CASSLSGEMAF. Drawing the rest from reference TRBV5-6 and TRBJ1-4, the complete variable domain is DAGVTQSPTHLIKTRGQQVTLRCSPKSGHDTVSWYQQALGQGPQFIFQYYEEEERQRGNFPDRFSGHQFPNYSSELNVNALLLGDSALYLCASSLSGEMAFGSGTQLSVL.